This T cell receptor (beta chain) was identified during a study of siplizumab effects on memory and regulatory T cells. The study, taken as a whole, reports: Siplizumab led to significantly less abundant alloreactive sequences that could be traced back to unstimulated CD4+ memory cells. Tregs proliferating in siplizumab cultures lacked confirmation of their suppressive function.

Sequencing was performed with immunoSEQ multiplex PCR; in TCRdb, only in-frame clones are kept and a portion is missing. Here the sample spans 70,000 to 100,000 clones, over 85% being singletons. V shed 3 bases and J shed 0 bases, with 5 bases lying between them. The CDR3 consists of 14 residues. CDR1 is MNHEY, CDR2 SMNVEV, per germline (reference sequence). A note on this clone: Its cognate antigen is unknown.

The chain is built from TRBV27 and TRBJ2-2; D not resolved. The receptor was derived from a human donor in good health. Sequencing was performed on CD8+ T cells sorted from blood. The CDR3 is CASSFSANTGELFF. In DNA, the CDR3 is TGTGCCAGCAGTTTCTCCGCGAACACCGGGGAGCTGTTTTTT.